These T cell receptor beta chains were read from a single sample in a study of blood T cell repertoires in COVID-19. Assay used: immunoSEQ multiplex PCR; TCRdb lists only in-frame clones, some missing. The sample lists roughly 220,000 clones, about nine tenths occurring once. The source material was peripheral blood. Every receptor here comes from a man aged 25-40 years who had recovered from COVID-19. Both conserved end residues are part of each CDR3. A D gene is named only where the DNA matches it firmly.

14 | TRBV27 | NA | CASSLKWRRDTQYF
12 | TRBV11-2 | NA | CASSRRAANTTF
14 | TRBV5-1 | NA | CASSLEGSGNTIYF
15 | TRBV7-9 | NA | CASSPGGSSYNEQFF
14 | TRBV7-2 | NA | CASSLVTVDQPQHF
15 | TRBV6-2/TRBV6-3 | NA | CASSYSISGAYGYTF
14 | TRBV5-4 | TRBD2 | CASSLGGGGETQYF
11 | TRBV20-1 | NA | CSASPLRALHF
15 | TRBV3-1/TRBV3-2 | TRBD2 | CASSQFSGGPYEQYF
13 | TRBV27 | NA | CASSRDFKETQYF
15 | TRBV5-1 | NA | CASSLGGQNTGELFF
17 | TRBV5-1 | TRBD2 | CASSPSGRGVYTDTQYF
15 | TRBV30 | NA | CAWSVLTGNNSPLHF
14 | TRBV19 | NA | CASSIGIDRNTQYF
12 | TRBV18 | NA | CASSLLDNGYTF
15 | TRBV5-4 | NA | CASSRTRGRAGELFF
16 | TRBV5-4 | TRBD1 | CASSLETGAFFGEQYF
13 | TRBV5-5 | NA | CASSLASVNEQFF
15 | TRBV6-5 | NA | CASSLHQGLDTEAFF
15 | TRBV28 | NA | CASSVKPGNPNEQYF
15 | TRBV10-3 | NA | CAISVLGRGSYEQYF
15 | TRBV7-2 | TRBD1 | CASSPTSGQGYEQYF
12 | TRBV6-5 | TRBD2 | CASRELAGVQFF
16 | TRBV4-3 | NA | CASSQVGAPGRNEQFF
13 | TRBV19 | NA | CASSPESNTEAFF
14 | TRBV5-1 | NA | CASSLGTVNQPQHF
19 | TRBV6-1 | NA | CASSESPGRGAGRYNEQFF
12 | TRBV7-9 | NA | CATLQGSYEQYF
18 | TRBV10-2 | TRBD1 | CASSGSPTGTGGGEGYTF
15 | TRBV5-1 | NA | CASSLQGSSGNTIYF
15 | TRBV5-8 | NA | CASPPPDRFNEKLFF
12 | TRBV2 | NA | CASSENGGEQFF
15 | TRBV7-8 | TRBD2 | CASSPVGGVQETQYF
17 | TRBV7-2 | NA | CASSLGLGPGWNAEAFF
16 | TRBV6-2/TRBV6-3 | NA | CASSRGPGWQNTEAFF
15 | TRBV5-1 | TRBD1 | CASSRGQAANYGYTF
12 | TRBV7-8 | NA | CASSLGGPEAFF
13 | TRBV5-1 | TRBD1 | CASSLPGGHEQFF
18 | TRBV5-1 | TRBD1 | CASSLDPTGTASQETQYF
16 | TRBV7-9 | NA | CASSLRQARAREKLFF
15 | TRBV10-1 | NA | CASSESRTENSPLHF
19 | TRBV7-6 | TRBD2 | CASSLVASSGGFGVYEQYF
14 | TRBV4-1 | NA | CASSQDMRRETQYF
13 | TRBV30 | TRBD1 | CAWSGDRNTEAFF
13 | TRBV6-6 | TRBD1 | CASSGQGSGELFF
15 | TRBV29-1 | TRBD1 | CSVRDTGAPGNTIYF
14 | TRBV13 | NA | CASRTLSGANVLTF
16 | TRBV7-4 | NA | CASSLEGEQEVYEQYF
14 | TRBV7-2 | NA | CASSPTRGGSEAFF